The source of this TCR beta chain is a study of cytomegalovirus exposure and HLA in healthy donors. As for the study in general: One earlier analysis, a look at about 179 million T cells, found roughly 120 million unique TCR beta sequences. General observations from the study: Later work associated fewer than 20,000 TCR beta sequences with HLA alleles at 0.05 false discovery rate.

V was clipped by 5 bases and J by 2 bases; unmatched bases: 9. The CDR3 spans 15 residues. The germline CDR1 and CDR2 sequences are SEHNR and FQNEAQ (reference sequence). Details on this clone: Its antigen is still unknown.

The PCR contained 60 Vbeta and 13 Jbeta primers. TCRdb keeps only in-frame clones here, not all; method: immunoSEQ multiplex PCR. The profile covers 150,000 or so clones, with around 80% appearing a single time and 6.3% taken by the ten largest. The sequence derives from a male donor in good health and CMV-seropositive. This chain connects TRBV7-9 to TRBJ2-7; 7 bases align to TRBD2. Sequencing used PBMCs. The CDR3, as DNA: TGTGCCAGCAGCCCCCCGCTAGCGGAGGCCTACGAGCAGTACTTC. It is translated as CASSPPLAEAYEQYF.